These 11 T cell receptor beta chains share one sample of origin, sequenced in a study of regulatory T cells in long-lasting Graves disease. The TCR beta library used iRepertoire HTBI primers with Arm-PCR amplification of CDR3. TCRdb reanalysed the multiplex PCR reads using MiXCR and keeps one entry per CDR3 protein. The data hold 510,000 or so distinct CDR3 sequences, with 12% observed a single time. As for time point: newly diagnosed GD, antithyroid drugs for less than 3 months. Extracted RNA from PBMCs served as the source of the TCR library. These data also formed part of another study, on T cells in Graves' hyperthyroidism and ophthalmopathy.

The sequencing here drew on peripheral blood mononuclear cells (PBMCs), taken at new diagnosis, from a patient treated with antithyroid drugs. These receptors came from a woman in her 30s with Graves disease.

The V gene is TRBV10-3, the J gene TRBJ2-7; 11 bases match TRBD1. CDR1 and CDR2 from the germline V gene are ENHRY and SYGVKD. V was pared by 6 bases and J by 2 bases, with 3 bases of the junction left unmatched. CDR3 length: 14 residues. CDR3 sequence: CAISWGQGAYEQYF. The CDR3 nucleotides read TGTGCCATCAGCTGGGGACAGGGGGCCTACGAGCAGTACTTC.

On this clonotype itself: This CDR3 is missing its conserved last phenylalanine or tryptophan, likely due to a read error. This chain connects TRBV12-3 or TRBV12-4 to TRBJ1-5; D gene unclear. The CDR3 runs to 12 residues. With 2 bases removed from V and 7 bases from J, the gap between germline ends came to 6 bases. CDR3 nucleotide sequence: TGTGCCAGCAGTTTATACCCCCAGCCCCAGCATCTT. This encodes CASSLYPQPQHL.

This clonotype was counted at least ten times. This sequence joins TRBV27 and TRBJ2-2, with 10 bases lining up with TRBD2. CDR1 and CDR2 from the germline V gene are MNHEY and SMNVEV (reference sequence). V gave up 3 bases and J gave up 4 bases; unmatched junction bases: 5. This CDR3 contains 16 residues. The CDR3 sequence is CASSFLAGAGTGELFF. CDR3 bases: TGTGCCAGCAGTTTCCTAGCGGGGGCGGGCACCGGGGAGCTGTTTTTT.

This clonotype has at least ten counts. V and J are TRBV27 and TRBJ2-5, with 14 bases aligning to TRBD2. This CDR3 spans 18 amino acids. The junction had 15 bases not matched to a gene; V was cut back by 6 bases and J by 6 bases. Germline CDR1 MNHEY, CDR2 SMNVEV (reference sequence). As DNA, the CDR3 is TGTGCCAGCAGCTCCAAGGGGACTAGCGGGAGTACGAGAAAGACCCAGTACTTC. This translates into CASSSKGTSGSTRKTQYF.

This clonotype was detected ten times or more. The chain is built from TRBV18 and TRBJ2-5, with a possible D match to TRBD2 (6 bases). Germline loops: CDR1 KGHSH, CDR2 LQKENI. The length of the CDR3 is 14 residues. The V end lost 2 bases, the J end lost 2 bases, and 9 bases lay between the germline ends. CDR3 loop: CASSPNGGQETQYF. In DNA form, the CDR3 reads TGTGCCAGCTCACCAAATGGGGGGCAAGAGACCCAGTACTTC.

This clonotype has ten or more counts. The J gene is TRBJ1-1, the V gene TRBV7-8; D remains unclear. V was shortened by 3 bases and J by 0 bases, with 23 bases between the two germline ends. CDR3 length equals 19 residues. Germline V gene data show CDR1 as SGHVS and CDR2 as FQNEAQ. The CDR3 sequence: CASSFLRIPAITLNTEAFF. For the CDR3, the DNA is TGTGCCAGCAGCTTCCTGCGTATACCCGCCATTACATTGAACACTGAAGCTTTCTTT.

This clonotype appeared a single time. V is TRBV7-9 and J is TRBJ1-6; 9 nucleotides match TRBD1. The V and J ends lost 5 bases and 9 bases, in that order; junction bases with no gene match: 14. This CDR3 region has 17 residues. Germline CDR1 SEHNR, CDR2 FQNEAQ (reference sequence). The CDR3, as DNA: TGTGCCAGCAGCGCAGGCGGGACAGGGACGGCGGGTTCACCCCTCCACTTT. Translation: CASSAGGTGTAGSPLHF.

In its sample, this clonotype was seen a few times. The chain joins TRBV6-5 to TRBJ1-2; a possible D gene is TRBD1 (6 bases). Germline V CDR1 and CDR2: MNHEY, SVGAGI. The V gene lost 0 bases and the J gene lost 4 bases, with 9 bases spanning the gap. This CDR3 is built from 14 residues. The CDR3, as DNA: TGTGCCAGCAGTTACTCGATCAGGGGCTATGGCTACACCTTC. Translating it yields CASSYSIRGYGYTF.

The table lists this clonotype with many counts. The CDR3 nucleotides are TGTGCCAGCAGTTACCTCTCCCTAGGGGACAACACTGAAGCTTTCTTT. Translation gives CASSYLSLGDNTEAFF. This chain connects TRBV6-5 to TRBJ1-1; D may be TRBD1 (5 bases). The CDR3 has 16 residues. V gave up 2 bases and J gave up 2 bases, with 15 bases separating them. Germline-derived CDR1 and CDR2 are MNHEY and SVGAGI.

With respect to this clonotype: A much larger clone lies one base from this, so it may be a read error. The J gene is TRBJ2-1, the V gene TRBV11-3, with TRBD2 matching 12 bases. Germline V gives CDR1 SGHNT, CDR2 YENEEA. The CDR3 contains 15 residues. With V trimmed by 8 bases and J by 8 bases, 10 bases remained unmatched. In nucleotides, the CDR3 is TGTGCCAGCGGCGGCCTAGCGGGAGGGCCCTATGAGCAGTTCTTC. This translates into CASGGLAGGPYEQFF.

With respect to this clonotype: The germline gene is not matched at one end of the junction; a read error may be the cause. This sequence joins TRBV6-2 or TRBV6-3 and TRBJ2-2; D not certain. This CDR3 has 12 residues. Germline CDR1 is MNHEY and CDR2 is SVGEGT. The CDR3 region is CAGSPLGGELFF. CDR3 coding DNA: TGTGCCGGCAGTCCCTTAGGCGGGGAGCTGTTTTTT.